This T cell receptor beta chain is drawn from a study of Tregs in tolerant kidney transplant recipients (dated by TCRdb to about 2019). General notes on the study: Transplants used related donors with nonmyeloablative bone marrow transplantation; mixed chimerism was transient in the human trials. TCRbeta sequencing was used in the study to identify donor-specific regulatory T cells before combined kidney and bone marrow transplantation, and the identified cells were then tracked after transplant. Paper-wide results and their limitations: The study was limited by small patient numbers, and the findings need validation in larger populations and under other immunosuppression protocols. Biological reproducibility was not directly assessed, although technical replication error appeared to be minimal. The most biologically relevant and donor-specific TCRbeta repertoire appeared to be identified by expanding Tregs with activated donor B cells. Donor-specific Treg expansion exceeded global Treg expansion in tolerant patients, suggesting antigen-driven rather than nonspecific expansion. For some patients, the PCR primers changed as time went on, which meant samples from those patients could not be compared with one another at the nucleotide level.

In regard to this clone: Its antigen is currently not known.

The time point label for this specimen denotes: blood sample drawn before combined kidney and bone marrow transplant. Unstimulated Tregs (CD4+CD25+CD127-), CD4+ non-Tregs (CD4+CD25-), CD4 and CD8 cells were FACS-sorted from thawed PBMCs. The patients were a few recipients of combined kidney and bone marrow transplants from the ITN036ST trial, and samples were available only for these trial subjects. Healthy control blood was processed to PBMCs with a Ficoll density gradient and then cryopreserved, whereas patient PBMCs were collected both before and after transplant. For TCRbeta CDR3 sequencing, genomic DNA was extracted from sorted cells using the QIAGEN DNeasy Blood and Tissue Kit. High-throughput TCRbeta CDR3 sequencing, which included PCR amplification with bias correction and internal controls, was done commercially through immunoSEQ. The source study handled its data this way. Unique productive TCRbeta sequences were defined by CDR3 nucleotide sequence when primers matched and otherwise by CDR3 amino acid sequence together with Vbeta and Jbeta genes. Sorting error was corrected by removing sequences shared between sorted populations at a frequency ratio of 2:1 or less, and the remaining shared sequences were assigned to the higher population. Sequences were defined as donor-reactive when expanded at least 5-fold in CFSE-low cells versus unstimulated cells and present at a frequency of at least 0.01% in CFSE-low cells. Jensen-Shannon divergence calculated on the top 100 TCRbeta sequences ranked by frequency was used to measure repertoire divergence. For any sample with multiple sequencing runs, sorting error was corrected in each run separately before the runs were pooled. This immuneACCESS table, as held by TCRdb, lists in-frame sequences with V and J called but not all clones. Of the missing ones, under half trace to an unresolved V gene in checked studies; the others have no known cause. D and trimming were read from the DNA, whereas the V and J calls and clone size are those reported in that table. The sample table gives under 35,000 clones. The top ten clonotypes cover over 13% of the sample.

The sample was CD8+ T cells from blood, taken before the transplant. The TCR was taken from a human donor who received a combined kidney and bone marrow transplant.

CDR3 sequence: CSAITSESTDTQYF. Partial CDR3 DNA: TGCAGCGCCATCACTAGCGAGAGCACAGATACG. The receptor chain draws on TRBV29-1 and TRBJ2-3; the junction holds 7 bases that match TRBD2. The DNA ends 3 residues before the CDR3 does, and the rest of the CDR3 is filled in from the germline J gene. From the germline V gene, CDR1 is SQVTM and CDR2 is ANQGSEA. The CDR3 contains 14 residues, cysteine and phenylalanine counted. The DNA has 33 bases, all within the CDR3, and is read from base 1. Trimming accounts for 7 bases at V and 0 bases at J, while the number of junction bases matched to no gene is 7.